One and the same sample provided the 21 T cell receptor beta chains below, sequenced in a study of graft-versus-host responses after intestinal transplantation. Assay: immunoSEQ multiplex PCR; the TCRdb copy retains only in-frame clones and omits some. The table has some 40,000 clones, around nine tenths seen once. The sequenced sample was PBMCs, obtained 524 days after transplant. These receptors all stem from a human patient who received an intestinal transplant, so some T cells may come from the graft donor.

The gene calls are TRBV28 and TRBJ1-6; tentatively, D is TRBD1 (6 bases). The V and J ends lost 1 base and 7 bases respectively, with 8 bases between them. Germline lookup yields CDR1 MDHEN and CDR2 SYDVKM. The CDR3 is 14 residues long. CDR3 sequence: CASSLLGANSPLHF. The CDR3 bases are TGTGCCAGCAGTTTATTGGGGGCGAATTCACCCCTCCACTTT.

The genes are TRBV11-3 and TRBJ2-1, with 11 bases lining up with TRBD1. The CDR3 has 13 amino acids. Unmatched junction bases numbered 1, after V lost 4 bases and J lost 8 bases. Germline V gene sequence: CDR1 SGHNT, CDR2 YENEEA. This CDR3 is CASSWDRGDEQFF. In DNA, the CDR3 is TGTGCCAGCAGCTGGGACAGGGGGGATGAGCAGTTCTTC.

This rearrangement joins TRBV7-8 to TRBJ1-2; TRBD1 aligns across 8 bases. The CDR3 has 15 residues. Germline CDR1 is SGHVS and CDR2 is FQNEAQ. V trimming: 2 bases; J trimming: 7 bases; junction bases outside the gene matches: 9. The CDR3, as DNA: TGTGCCAGCAGCTTAAGGGGACAGGTTTTAGGTGGCTACACCTTC. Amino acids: CASSLRGQVLGGYTF.

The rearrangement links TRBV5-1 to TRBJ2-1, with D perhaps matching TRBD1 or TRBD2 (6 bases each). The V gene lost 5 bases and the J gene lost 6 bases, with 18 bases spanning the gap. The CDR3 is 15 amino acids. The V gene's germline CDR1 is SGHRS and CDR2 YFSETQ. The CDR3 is CASRSGVGGSNEQFF. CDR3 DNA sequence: TGCGCCAGCAGATCAGGGGTCGGGGGAAGCAATGAGCAGTTCTTC.

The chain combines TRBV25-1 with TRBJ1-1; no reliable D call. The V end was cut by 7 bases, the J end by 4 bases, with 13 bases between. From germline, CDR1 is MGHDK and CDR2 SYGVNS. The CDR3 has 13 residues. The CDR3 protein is CASMPGLGTEAFF. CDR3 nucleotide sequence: TGTGCCAGCATGCCTGGGTTAGGCACTGAAGCTTTCTTT.

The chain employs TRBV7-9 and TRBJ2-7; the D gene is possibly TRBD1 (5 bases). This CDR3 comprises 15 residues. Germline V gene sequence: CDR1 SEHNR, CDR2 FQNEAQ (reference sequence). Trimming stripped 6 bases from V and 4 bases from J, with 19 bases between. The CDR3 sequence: CASSRDSWGLYEQYF. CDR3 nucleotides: TGTGCCAGCAGTCGAGACAGTTGGGGTCTGTACGAGCAGTACTTC.

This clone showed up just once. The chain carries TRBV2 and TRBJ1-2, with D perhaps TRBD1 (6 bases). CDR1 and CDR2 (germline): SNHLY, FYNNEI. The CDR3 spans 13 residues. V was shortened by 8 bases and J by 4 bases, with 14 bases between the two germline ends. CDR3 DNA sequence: TGTGCCAGCCAAAAGGGGGTCGGCTATGGCTACACCTTC. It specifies CASQKGVGYGYTF. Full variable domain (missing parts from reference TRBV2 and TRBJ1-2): EPEVTQTPSHQVTQMGQEVILRCVPISNHLYFYWYRQILGQKVEFLVSFYNNEISEKSEIFDDQFSVERPDGSNFTLKIRSTKLEDSAMYFCASQKGVGYGYTFGSGTRLTVV.

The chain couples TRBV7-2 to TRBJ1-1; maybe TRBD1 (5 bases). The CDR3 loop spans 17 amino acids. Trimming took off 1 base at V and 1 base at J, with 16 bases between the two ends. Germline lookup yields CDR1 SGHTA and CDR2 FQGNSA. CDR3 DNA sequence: TGTGCCAGCAGCTTAGTTGGGGTAAGGGGCACGAACACTGAAGCTTTCTTT. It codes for CASSLVGVRGTNTEAFF.

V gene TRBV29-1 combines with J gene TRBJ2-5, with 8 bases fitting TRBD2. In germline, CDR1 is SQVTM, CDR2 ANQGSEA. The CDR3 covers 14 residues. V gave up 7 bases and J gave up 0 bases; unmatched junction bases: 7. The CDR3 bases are TGCAGCGCTGCCCGGGGGGGCCACCAAGAGACCCAGTACTTC. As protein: CSAARGGHQETQYF. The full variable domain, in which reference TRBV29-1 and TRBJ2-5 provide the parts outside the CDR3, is SAVISQKPSRDICQRGTSLTIQCQVDSQVTMMFWYRQQPGQSLTLIATANQGSEATYESGFVIDKFPISRPNLTFSTLTVSNMSPEDSSIYLCSAARGGHQETQYFGPGTRLLVL.

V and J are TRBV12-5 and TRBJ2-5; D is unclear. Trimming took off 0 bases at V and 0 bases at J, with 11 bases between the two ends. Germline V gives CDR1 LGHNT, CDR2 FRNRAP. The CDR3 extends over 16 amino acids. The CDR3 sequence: CASGLVRLLYQETQYF. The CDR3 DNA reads TGTGCTAGTGGTTTGGTACGACTCCTGTACCAAGAGACCCAGTACTTC.

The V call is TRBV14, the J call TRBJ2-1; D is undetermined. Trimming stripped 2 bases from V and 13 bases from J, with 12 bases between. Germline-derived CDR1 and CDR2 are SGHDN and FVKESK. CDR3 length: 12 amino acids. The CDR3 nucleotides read TGTGCCAGCAGCCAATCGGCCCTTAAACAGTTCTTC. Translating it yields CASSQSALKQFF.

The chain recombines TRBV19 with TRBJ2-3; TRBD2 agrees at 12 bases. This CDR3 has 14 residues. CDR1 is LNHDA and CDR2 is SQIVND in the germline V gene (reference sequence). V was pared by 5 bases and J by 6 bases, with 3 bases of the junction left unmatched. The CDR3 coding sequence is TGTGCCAGTAGTCGGACTAGCGGGACGGATACGCAGTATTTT. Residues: CASSRTSGTDTQYF.

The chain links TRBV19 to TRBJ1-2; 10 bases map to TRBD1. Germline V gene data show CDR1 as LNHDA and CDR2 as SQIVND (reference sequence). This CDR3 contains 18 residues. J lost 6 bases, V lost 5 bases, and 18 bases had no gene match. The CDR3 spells CASSRSSGTGEGYHGYTF. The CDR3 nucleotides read TGTGCCAGTAGTCGCTCCTCCGGGACAGGGGAAGGATATCATGGCTACACCTTC.

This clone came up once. Written as DNA, the CDR3 is TGCAGCGTTGAAGAGACAGGGTCCTCCTACGAGCAGTACTTC. The encoded protein is CSVEETGSSYEQYF. The chain recombines TRBV29-1 with TRBJ2-7, with 7 bases lining up with TRBD1. The CDR3 is 14 amino acids. J gave up 0 bases and V 0 bases, and 2 bases lay outside the gene matches. The V gene's germline CDR1 is SQVTM and CDR2 ANQGSEA.

CDR3 amino acids: CASSGDRGSSYEQYF. CDR3 DNA: TGCGCCAGCAGCGGGGACAGGGGGTCCTCCTACGAGCAGTACTTC. The chain is built from TRBV5-1 and TRBJ2-7; TRBD1 matches 11 bases. The germline gives CDR1 SGHRS, CDR2 YFSETQ. The trim removed 4 bases at V and 0 bases at J, leaving 3 bases unmatched. This CDR3 contains 15 residues.

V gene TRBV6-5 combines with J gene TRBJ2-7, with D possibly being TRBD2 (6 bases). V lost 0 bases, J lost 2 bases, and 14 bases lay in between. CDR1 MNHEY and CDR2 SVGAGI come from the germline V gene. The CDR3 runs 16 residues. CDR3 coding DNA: TGTGCCAGCAGTTACTCGGGATCGGGAGTAACCTACGAGCAGTACTTC. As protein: CASSYSGSGVTYEQYF.

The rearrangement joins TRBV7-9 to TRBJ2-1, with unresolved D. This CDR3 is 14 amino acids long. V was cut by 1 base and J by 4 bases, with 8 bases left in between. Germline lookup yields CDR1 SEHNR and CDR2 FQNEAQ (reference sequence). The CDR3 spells CASSLEGYYNEQFF. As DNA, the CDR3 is TGTGCCAGCAGCTTAGAGGGCTATTACAATGAGCAGTTCTTC.

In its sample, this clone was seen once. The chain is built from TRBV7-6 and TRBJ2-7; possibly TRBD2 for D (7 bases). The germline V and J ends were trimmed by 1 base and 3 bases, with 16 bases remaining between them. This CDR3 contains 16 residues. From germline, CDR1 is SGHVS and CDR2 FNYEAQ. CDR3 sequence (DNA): TGTGCCAGCAGCTTAGGTTCGGGGGGCTTCATCTACGAGCAGTACTTC. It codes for CASSLGSGGFIYEQYF.

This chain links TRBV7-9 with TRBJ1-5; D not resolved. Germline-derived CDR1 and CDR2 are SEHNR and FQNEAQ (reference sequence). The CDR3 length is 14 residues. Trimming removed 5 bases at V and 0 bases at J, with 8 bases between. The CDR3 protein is CASSPAASNQPQHF. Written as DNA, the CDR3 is TGTGCCAGCAGCCCTGCGGCTAGCAATCAGCCCCAGCATTTT.

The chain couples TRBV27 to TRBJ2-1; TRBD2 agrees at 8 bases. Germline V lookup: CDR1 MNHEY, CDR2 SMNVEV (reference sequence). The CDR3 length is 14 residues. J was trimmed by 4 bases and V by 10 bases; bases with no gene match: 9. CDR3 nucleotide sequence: TGTGCCACCCGGGGGGGGGCTCGGTACAATGAGCAGTTCTTC. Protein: CATRGGARYNEQFF.

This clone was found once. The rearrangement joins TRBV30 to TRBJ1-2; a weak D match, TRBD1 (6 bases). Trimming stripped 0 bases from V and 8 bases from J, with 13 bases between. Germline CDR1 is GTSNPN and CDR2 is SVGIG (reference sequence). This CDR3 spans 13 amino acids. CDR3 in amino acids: CAWSVGAWKGYTF. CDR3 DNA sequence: TGTGCCTGGAGTGTGGGGGCCTGGAAGGGCTACACCTTC.